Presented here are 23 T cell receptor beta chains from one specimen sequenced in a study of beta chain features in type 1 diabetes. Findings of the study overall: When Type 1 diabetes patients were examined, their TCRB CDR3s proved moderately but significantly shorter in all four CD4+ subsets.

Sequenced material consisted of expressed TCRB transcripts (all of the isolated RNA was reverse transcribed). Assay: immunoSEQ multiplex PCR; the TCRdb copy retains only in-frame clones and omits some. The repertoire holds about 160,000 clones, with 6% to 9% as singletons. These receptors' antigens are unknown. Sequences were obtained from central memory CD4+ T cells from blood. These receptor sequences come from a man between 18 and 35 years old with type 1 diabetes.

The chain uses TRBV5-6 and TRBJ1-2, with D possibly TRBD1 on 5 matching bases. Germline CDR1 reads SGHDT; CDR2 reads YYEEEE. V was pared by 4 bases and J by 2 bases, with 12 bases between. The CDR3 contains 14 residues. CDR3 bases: TGTGCCAGCAGCCGCCAGGGAATAAACTATGGCTACACCTTC. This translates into CASSRQGINYGYTF.

The CDR3 nucleotides read TGTGCCAGCGACCACAGGAGATATCAGCCCCAGCATTTT. It specifies CASDHRRYQPQHF. The chain couples TRBV28 to TRBJ1-5; TRBD1 is a possible D gene (5 bases). Germline V gives CDR1 MDHEN, CDR2 SYDVKM. Trimming left V 8 bases short and J 5 bases short, with 13 bases between. The CDR3 runs to 13 residues.

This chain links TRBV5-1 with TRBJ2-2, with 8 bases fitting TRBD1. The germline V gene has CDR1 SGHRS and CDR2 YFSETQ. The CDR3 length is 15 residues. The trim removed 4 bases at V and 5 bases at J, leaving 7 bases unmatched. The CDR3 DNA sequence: TGCGCCAGCAGCGTGGGACAGGCCCTTACCGGGGAGCTGTTTTTT. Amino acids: CASSVGQALTGELFF.

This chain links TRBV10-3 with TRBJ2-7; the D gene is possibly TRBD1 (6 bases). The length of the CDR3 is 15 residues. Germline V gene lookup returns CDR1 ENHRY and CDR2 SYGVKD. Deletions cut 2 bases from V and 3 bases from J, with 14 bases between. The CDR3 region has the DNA TGTGCCATCAGTGAGGGACAGACCCCTCGCTACGAGCAGTACTTC. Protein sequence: CAISEGQTPRYEQYF.

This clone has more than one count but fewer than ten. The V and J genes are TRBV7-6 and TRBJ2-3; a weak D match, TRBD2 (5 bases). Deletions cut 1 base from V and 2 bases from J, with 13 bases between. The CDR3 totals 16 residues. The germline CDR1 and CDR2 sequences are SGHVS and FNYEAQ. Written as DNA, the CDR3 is TGTGCCAGCAGCTTAGGTCTAGCTTCACACACAGATACGCAGTATTTT. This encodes CASSLGLASHTDTQYF.

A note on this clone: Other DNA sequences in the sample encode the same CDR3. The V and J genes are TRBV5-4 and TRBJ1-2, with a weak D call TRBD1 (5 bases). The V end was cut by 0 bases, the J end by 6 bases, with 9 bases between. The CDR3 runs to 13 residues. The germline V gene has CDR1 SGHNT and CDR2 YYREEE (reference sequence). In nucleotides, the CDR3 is TGTGCCAGCAGCTTGGTAGCAGGGAATGGCTACACCTTC. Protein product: CASSLVAGNGYTF. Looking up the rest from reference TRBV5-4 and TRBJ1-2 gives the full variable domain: ETGVTQSPTHLIKTRGQQVTLRCSSQSGHNTVSWYQQALGQGPQFIFQYYREEENGRGNFPPRFSGLQFPNYSSELNVNALELDDSALYLCASSLVAGNGYTFGSGTRLTVV.

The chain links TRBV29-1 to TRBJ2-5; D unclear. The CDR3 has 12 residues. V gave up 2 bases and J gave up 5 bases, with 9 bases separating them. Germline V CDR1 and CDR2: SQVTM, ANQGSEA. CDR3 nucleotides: TGCAGCGTTGAACCCACCCGGGAGACCCAGTACTTC. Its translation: CSVEPTRETQYF.

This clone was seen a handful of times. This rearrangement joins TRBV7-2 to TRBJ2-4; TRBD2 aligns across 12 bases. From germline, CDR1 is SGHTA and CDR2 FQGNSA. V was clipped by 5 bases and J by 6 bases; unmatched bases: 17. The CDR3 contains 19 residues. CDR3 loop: CASSLRPSGGAGAVNIQYF. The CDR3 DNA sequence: TGTGCCAGCAGCCTACGACCTAGCGGGGGGGCCGGTGCCGTAAACATTCAGTACTTC.

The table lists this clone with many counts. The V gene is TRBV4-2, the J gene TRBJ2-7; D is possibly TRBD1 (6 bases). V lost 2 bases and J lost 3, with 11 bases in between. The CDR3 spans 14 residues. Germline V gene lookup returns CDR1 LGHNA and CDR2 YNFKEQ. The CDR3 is CASSQTTGYYEQYF. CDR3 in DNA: TGTGCCAGCAGCCAAACTACAGGGTACTACGAGCAGTACTTC.

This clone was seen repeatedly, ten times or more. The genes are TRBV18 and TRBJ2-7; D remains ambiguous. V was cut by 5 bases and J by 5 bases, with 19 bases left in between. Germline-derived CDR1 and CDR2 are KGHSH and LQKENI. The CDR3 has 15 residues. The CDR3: CASSSTSGPRNEQYF. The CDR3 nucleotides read TGTGCCAGCTCATCGACCTCGGGTCCCCGGAACGAGCAGTACTTC.

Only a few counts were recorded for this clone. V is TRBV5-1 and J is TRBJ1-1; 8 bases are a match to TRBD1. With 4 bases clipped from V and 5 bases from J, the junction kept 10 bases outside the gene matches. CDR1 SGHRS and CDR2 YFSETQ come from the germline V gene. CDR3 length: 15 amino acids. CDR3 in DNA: TGCGCCAGCAGCCCTCGGACAGGGAGGGAAACTGAAGCTTTCTTT. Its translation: CASSPRTGRETEAFF.

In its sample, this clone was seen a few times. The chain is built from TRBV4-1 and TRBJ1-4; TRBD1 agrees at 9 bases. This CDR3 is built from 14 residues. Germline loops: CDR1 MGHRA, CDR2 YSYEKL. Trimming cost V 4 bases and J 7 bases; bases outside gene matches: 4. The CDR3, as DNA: TGCGCCAGCAGCCCCCAGGACAGGGGTGAAAAACTGTTTTTT. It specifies CASSPQDRGEKLFF.

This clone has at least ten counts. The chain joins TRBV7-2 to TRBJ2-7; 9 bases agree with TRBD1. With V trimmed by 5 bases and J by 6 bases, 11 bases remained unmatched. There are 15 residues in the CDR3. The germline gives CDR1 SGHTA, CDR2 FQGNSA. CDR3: CASSPDRDRVSEQYF. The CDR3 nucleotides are TGTGCCAGCAGCCCCGACCGGGACAGGGTCTCCGAGCAGTACTTC.

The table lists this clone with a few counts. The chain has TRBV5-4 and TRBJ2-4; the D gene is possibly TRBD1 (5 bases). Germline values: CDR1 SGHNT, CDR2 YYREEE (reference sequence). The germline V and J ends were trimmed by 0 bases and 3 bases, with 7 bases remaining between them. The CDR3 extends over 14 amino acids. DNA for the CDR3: TGTGCCAGCAGCTTGGGACAGCACAAAAACATTCAGTACTTC. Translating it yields CASSLGQHKNIQYF.

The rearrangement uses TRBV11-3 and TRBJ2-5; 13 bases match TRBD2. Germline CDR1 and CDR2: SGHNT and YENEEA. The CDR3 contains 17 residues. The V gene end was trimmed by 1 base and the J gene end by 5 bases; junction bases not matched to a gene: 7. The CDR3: CASSLGMETSGRETQYF. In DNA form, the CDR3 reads TGTGCCAGCAGCTTAGGCATGGAGACTAGCGGGAGGGAGACCCAGTACTTC. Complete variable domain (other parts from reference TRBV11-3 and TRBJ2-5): EAGVVQSPRYKIIEKKQPVAFWCNPISGHNTLYWYLQNLGQGPELLIRYENEEAVDDSQLPKDRFSAERLKGVDSTLKIQPAELGDSAVYLCASSLGMETSGRETQYFGPGTRLLVL.

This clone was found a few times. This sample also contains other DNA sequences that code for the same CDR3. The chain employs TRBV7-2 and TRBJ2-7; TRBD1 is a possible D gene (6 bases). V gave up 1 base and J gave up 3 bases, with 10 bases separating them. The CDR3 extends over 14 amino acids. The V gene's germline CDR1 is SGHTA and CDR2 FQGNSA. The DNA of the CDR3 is TGTGCCAGCAGCTTAGGTACAGGGAGCTACGAGCAGTACTTC. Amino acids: CASSLGTGSYEQYF. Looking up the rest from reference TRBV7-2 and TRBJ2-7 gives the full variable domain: GAGVSQSPSNKVTEKGKDVELRCDPISGHTALYWYRQSLGQGLEFLIYFQGNSAPDKSGLPSDRFSAERTGGSVSTLTIQRTQQEDSAVYLCASSLGTGSYEQYFGPGTRLTVT.

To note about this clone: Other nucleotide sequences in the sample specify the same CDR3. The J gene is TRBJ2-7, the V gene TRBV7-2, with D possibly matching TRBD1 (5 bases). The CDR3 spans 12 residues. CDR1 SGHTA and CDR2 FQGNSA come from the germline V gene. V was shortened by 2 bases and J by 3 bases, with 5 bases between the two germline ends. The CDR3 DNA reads TGTGCCAGCAGCTTAACAGGCTACGAGCAGTACTTC. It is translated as CASSLTGYEQYF.

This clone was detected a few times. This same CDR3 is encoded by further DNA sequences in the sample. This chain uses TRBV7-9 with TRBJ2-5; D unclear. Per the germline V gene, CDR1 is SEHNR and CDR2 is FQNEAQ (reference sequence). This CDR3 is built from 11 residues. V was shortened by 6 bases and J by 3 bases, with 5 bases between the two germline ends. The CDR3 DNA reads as TGTGCCAGCAGTTCTGAAGAGACCCAGTACTTC. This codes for CASSSEETQYF.

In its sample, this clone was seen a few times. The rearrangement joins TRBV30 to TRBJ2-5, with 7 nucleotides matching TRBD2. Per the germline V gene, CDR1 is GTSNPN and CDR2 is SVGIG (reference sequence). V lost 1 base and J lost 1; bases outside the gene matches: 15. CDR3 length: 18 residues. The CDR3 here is CAWSADPWDYISQETQYF. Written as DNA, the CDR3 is TGTGCCTGGAGTGCAGACCCCTGGGACTACATAAGCCAAGAGACCCAGTACTTC.

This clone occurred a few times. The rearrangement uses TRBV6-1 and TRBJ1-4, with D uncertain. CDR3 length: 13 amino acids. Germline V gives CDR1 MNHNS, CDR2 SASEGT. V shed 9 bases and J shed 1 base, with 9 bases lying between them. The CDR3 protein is CASRGGTNEKLFF. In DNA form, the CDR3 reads TGTGCCAGTAGAGGCGGAACTAATGAAAAACTGTTTTTT.

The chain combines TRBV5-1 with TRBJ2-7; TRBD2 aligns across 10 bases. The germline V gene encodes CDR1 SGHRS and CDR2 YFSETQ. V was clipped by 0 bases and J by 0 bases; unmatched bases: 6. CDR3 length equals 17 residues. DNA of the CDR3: TGCGCCAGCAGCTTGGCGTTAGCGGGAGGCTCCTCCTACGAGCAGTACTTC. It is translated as CASSLALAGGSSYEQYF.

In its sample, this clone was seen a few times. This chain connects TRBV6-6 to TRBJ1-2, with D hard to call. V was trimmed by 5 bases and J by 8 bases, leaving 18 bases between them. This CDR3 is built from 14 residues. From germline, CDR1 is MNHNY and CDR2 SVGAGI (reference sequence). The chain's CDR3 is CASSVNQERQGYTF. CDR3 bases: TGTGCCAGCAGTGTGAATCAGGAAAGGCAAGGCTACACCTTC.

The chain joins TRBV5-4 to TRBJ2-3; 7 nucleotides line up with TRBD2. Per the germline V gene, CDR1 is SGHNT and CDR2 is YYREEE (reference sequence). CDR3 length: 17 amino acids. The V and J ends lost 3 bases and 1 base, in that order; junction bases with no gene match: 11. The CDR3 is CASSSPTGGLGTDTQYF. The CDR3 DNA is TGTGCCAGCAGCTCACCGACGGGAGGTCTCGGCACAGATACGCAGTATTTT.